These T cell receptor beta chains were read from a single sample in a study of blood T cell repertoires in COVID-19. This table comes from immunoSEQ multiplex PCR, and its TCRdb copy is limited to in-frame clones, with some not included. The profile shows approximately 52,000 clones, 75% to 90% of them singletons. Sequencing was carried out using peripheral blood. These receptors originate from a man aged 55 to 70 with acute or convalescent COVID-19. CDR3s include the opening cysteine and the closing phenylalanine or tryptophan. A D gene is named only where the DNA matches it firmly. Rows may omit the clone size; those that give it use once, few, many or a size class.

cdr3_aa: CASSEGQVQETQYF
cdr3_nt: TGTGCCAGCAGTGAAGGACAGGTACAAGAGACCCAGTACTTC
j_call: TRBJ2-5
v_call: TRBV6-1
d_call: NA
clone_size: few

cdr3_aa: CASSGFGQKDSPLHF
cdr3_nt: TGTGCCAGCAGCGGCTTCGGACAGAAAGATTCACCCCTCCACTTT
j_call: TRBJ1-6
v_call: TRBV11-1
d_call: NA
clone_size: once

cdr3_aa: CASSLMGGGASGLHTDTQYF
cdr3_nt: TGCGCCAGCAGCTTGATGGGCGGGGGGGCTAGCGGTCTTCACACAGATACGCAGTATTTT
j_call: TRBJ2-3
v_call: TRBV5-1
d_call: TRBD2
clone_size: NA

cdr3_aa: CASSTGQGSSYEQYF
cdr3_nt: TGTGCCAGTAGTACCGGACAGGGAAGCTCCTACGAGCAGTACTTC
j_call: TRBJ2-7
v_call: TRBV19
d_call: TRBD1
clone_size: NA

cdr3_aa: CASRLAGRVSTDTQYF
cdr3_nt: TGTGCAAGTCGCTTAGCGGGGAGGGTTAGCACAGATACGCAGTATTTT
j_call: TRBJ2-3
v_call: TRBV12-2
d_call: NA
clone_size: NA

cdr3_aa: CASSLVGYEQYF
cdr3_nt: TGTGCCAGCAGCTTAGTCGGTTACGAGCAGTACTTC
j_call: TRBJ2-7
v_call: TRBV11-2
d_call: NA
clone_size: NA

cdr3_aa: CASRARGSDTQYF
cdr3_nt: TGTGCCAGCAGGGCCAGGGGGTCAGATACGCAGTATTTT
j_call: TRBJ2-3
v_call: TRBV6-5
d_call: TRBD1
clone_size: NA

cdr3_aa: CASSITPAGGYEQYF
cdr3_nt: TGTGCCAGTAGTATAACTCCGGCAGGGGGCTACGAGCAGTACTTC
j_call: TRBJ2-7
v_call: TRBV19
d_call: TRBD1
clone_size: NA

cdr3_aa: CASSLGQGSSNQPQHF
cdr3_nt: TGTGCCAGCAGCTTAGGACAGGGCTCTAGCAATCAGCCCCAGCATTTT
j_call: TRBJ1-5
v_call: TRBV7-9
d_call: TRBD1
clone_size: NA

cdr3_aa: CASSQEVASGSYEQYF
cdr3_nt: TGTGCCAGCAGCCAAGAAGTCGCTAGCGGGAGTTACGAGCAGTACTTC
j_call: TRBJ2-7
v_call: TRBV4-2
d_call: TRBD2
clone_size: NA

cdr3_aa: CASSSAGGPYEQYF
cdr3_nt: TGTGCCAGCAGCTCAGCGGGAGGGCCCTACGAGCAGTACTTC
j_call: TRBJ2-7
v_call: TRBV7-2
d_call: TRBD2
clone_size: NA

cdr3_aa: CASSEMVASGNYNEQFF
cdr3_nt: TGTGCCAGCAGTGAAATGGTGGCTAGCGGAAATTACAATGAGCAGTTCTTC
j_call: TRBJ2-1
v_call: TRBV2
d_call: TRBD2
clone_size: NA

cdr3_aa: CASSGQGDSPLHF
cdr3_nt: TGTGCCAGCAGCGGACAGGGGGATTCACCCCTCCACTTT
j_call: TRBJ1-6
v_call: TRBV25-1
d_call: TRBD1
clone_size: once

cdr3_aa: CASSDVPLGYTF
cdr3_nt: TGTGCCAGCAGTGATGTCCCCCTTGGCTACACCTTC
j_call: TRBJ1-2
v_call: TRBV25-1
d_call: NA
clone_size: NA

cdr3_aa: CASSQDRGDNQPQHF
cdr3_nt: TGTGCCAGCAGCCAAGACAGGGGGGACAATCAGCCCCAGCATTTT
j_call: TRBJ1-5
v_call: TRBV3-1/TRBV3-2
d_call: TRBD1
clone_size: NA

cdr3_aa: CASSYSGGPYYEQYF
cdr3_nt: TGTGCCAGCAGTTACTCGGGAGGGCCTTATTACGAGCAGTACTTC
j_call: TRBJ2-7
v_call: TRBV6-5
d_call: TRBD2
clone_size: NA

cdr3_aa: CASSPGGGVNTEAFF
cdr3_nt: TGCGCCAGCAGCCCGGGTGGGGGGGTGAACACTGAAGCTTTCTTT
j_call: TRBJ1-1
v_call: TRBV5-1
d_call: NA
clone_size: NA

cdr3_aa: CASSAWTSGPFNEQFF
cdr3_nt: TGTGCCAGCAGCGCCTGGACTAGCGGACCTTTCAATGAGCAGTTCTTC
j_call: TRBJ2-1
v_call: TRBV11-2
d_call: TRBD2
clone_size: once

cdr3_aa: CASNGWGQGLSTNYGYTF
cdr3_nt: TGTGCCAGTAATGGGTGGGGACAGGGACTTTCTACTAACTATGGCTACACCTTC
j_call: TRBJ1-2
v_call: TRBV19
d_call: TRBD1
clone_size: NA

cdr3_aa: CSAEGLANEQFF
cdr3_nt: TGCAGCGCCGAGGGACTAGCAAATGAGCAGTTCTTC
j_call: TRBJ2-1
v_call: TRBV29-1
d_call: TRBD2
clone_size: few

cdr3_aa: CASSLGGGSYEQYF
cdr3_nt: TGTGCCAGCAGTCTAGGCGGCGGGTCCTACGAGCAGTACTTC
j_call: TRBJ2-7
v_call: TRBV28
d_call: NA
clone_size: NA

cdr3_aa: CASSDRGTGDPYEQYF
cdr3_nt: TGCGCCAGCAGTGACCGTGGGACAGGGGATCCCTACGAGCAGTACTTC
j_call: TRBJ2-7
v_call: TRBV10-2
d_call: TRBD1
clone_size: NA

cdr3_aa: CASRRDRESTLNTEAFF
cdr3_nt: TGTGCCAGCAGGCGGGACAGGGAGTCCACTTTGAACACTGAAGCTTTCTTT
j_call: TRBJ1-1
v_call: TRBV2
d_call: TRBD1
clone_size: few

cdr3_aa: CASSSYRVHQPQHF
cdr3_nt: TGTGCCAGCAGTTCCTACAGGGTCCATCAGCCCCAGCATTTT
j_call: TRBJ1-5
v_call: TRBV6-2/TRBV6-3
d_call: NA
clone_size: NA

cdr3_aa: CASSPPSGTGGYEKLFF
cdr3_nt: TGTGCCAGCTCACCACCTTCGGGGACAGGGGGTTATGAAAAACTGTTTTTT
j_call: TRBJ1-4
v_call: TRBV18
d_call: TRBD1
clone_size: NA

cdr3_aa: CASSLVPGSGTDTQYF
cdr3_nt: TGCGCCAGCAGCTTGGTTCCGGGTAGCGGCACAGATACGCAGTATTTT
j_call: TRBJ2-3
v_call: TRBV5-1
d_call: NA
clone_size: NA

cdr3_aa: CASSDSASSYNEQFF
cdr3_nt: TGTGCCAGCAGTGACTCGGCTAGCTCCTACAATGAGCAGTTCTTC
j_call: TRBJ2-1
v_call: TRBV6-4
d_call: NA
clone_size: NA

cdr3_aa: CASSSGLAGDPSSYNEQFF
cdr3_nt: TGCGCCAGCAGCTCGGGACTAGCGGGAGATCCGAGCTCCTACAATGAGCAGTTCTTC
j_call: TRBJ2-1
v_call: TRBV5-1
d_call: TRBD2
clone_size: NA

cdr3_aa: CASSRPGVGEQFF
cdr3_nt: TGTGCCAGCAGCCGACCGGGGGTGGGTGAGCAGTTCTTC
j_call: TRBJ2-1
v_call: TRBV14
d_call: NA
clone_size: NA

cdr3_aa: CASRIAGVRNEQFF
cdr3_nt: TGTGCCAGCAGAATAGCGGGAGTGAGGAATGAGCAGTTCTTC
j_call: TRBJ2-1
v_call: TRBV28
d_call: TRBD2
clone_size: NA

cdr3_aa: CASTQGREPNYGYTF
cdr3_nt: TGTGCCAGCACCCAAGGTCGGGAGCCTAACTATGGCTACACCTTC
j_call: TRBJ1-2
v_call: TRBV3-1/TRBV3-2
d_call: NA
clone_size: NA

cdr3_aa: CASSLVLGGEQYF
cdr3_nt: TGTGCCAGCAGCTTAGTTCTGGGGGGCGAGCAGTACTTC
j_call: TRBJ2-7
v_call: TRBV7-9
d_call: NA
clone_size: NA

cdr3_aa: CASSQGVAGAGETQYF
cdr3_nt: TGCGCCAGCAGCCAGGGGGTAGCGGGGGCTGGAGAGACCCAGTACTTC
j_call: TRBJ2-5
v_call: TRBV4-3
d_call: TRBD2
clone_size: NA

cdr3_aa: CASRGTASSYEQYF
cdr3_nt: TGTGCCAGTAGGGGGACAGCAAGCTCCTACGAGCAGTACTTC
j_call: TRBJ2-7
v_call: TRBV19
d_call: TRBD1
clone_size: NA